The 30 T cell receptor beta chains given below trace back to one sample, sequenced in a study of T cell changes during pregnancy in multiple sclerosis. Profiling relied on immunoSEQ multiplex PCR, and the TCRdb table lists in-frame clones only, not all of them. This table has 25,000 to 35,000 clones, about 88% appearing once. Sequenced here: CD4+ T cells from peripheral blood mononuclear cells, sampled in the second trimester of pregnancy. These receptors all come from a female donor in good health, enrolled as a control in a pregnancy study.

The CDR3: CASRNRDPPYEQYF. CDR3 bases: TGTGCCAGCAGAAACAGGGATCCCCCCTACGAGCAGTACTTC. J is TRBJ2-7 and V is TRBV6-5, with D perhaps TRBD1 (6 bases). Per germline, CDR1 MNHEY and CDR2 SVGAGI. Trimming cost V 6 bases and J 2 bases, with 14 bases left between them. This CDR3 comprises 14 residues.

The CDR3 sequence is CASRTRQGIDTGELFF. The CDR3 nucleotides read TGTGCCAGCAGGACGCGACAGGGGATCGACACCGGGGAGCTGTTTTTT. The chain carries TRBV2 and TRBJ2-2; 8 bases map to TRBD1. Trimming removed 6 bases from V and 3 bases from J; junction bases left unmatched: 9. The CDR3 contains 16 residues. Germline CDR1 SNHLY, CDR2 FYNNEI.

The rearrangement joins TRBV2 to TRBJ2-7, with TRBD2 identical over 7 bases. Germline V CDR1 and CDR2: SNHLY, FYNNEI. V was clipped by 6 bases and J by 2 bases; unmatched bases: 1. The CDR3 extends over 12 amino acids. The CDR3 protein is CASRREPYEQYF. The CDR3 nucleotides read TGTGCCAGCAGGCGGGAGCCCTACGAGCAGTACTTC.

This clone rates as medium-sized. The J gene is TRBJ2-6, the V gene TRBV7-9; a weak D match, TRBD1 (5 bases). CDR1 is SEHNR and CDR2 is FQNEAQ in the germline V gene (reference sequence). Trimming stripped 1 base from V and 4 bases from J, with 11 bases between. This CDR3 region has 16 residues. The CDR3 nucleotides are TGTGCCAGCAGCTTAGTTGTAGGGGCAGGGGCCAACGTCCTGACTTTC. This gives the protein CASSLVVGAGANVLTF.

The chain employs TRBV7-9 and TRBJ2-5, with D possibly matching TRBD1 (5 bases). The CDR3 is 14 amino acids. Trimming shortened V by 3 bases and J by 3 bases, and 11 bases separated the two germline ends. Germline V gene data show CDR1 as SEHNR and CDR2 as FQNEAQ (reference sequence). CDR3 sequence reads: CASSFGQGKETQYF. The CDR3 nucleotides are TGTGCCAGCAGCTTTGGGCAGGGAAAAGAGACCCAGTACTTC.

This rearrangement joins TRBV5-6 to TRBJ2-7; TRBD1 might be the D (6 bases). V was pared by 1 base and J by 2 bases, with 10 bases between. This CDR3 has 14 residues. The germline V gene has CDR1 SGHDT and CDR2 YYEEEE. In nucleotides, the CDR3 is TGTGCCAGCAGCTTGCGGGACACTGCCTACGAGCAGTACTTC. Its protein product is CASSLRDTAYEQYF.

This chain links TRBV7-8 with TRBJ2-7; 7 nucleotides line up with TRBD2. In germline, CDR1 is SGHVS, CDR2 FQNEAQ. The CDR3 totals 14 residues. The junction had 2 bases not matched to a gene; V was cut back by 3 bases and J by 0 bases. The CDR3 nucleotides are TGTGCCAGCAGCTTTGGCGGGAGCTCCTACGAGCAGTACTTC. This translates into CASSFGGSSYEQYF.

The CDR3 sequence: CASSPGGSGANVLTF. The CDR3 DNA sequence: TGCGCCAGCAGCCCCGGGGGCTCTGGGGCCAACGTCCTGACTTTC. The chain recombines TRBV4-3 with TRBJ2-6; perhaps TRBD2 as D (6 bases). The CDR3 loop spans 15 amino acids. Trimming took off 4 bases at V and 0 bases at J, with 7 bases between the two ends. CDR1 and CDR2 (germline): LGHNA, YSLEER.

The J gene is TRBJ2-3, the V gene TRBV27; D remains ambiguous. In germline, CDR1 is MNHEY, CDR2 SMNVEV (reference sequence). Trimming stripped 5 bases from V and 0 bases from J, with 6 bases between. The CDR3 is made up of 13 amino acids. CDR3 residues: CASSRTSTDTQYF. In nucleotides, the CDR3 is TGTGCCAGCAGTAGAACTAGCACAGATACGCAGTATTTT.

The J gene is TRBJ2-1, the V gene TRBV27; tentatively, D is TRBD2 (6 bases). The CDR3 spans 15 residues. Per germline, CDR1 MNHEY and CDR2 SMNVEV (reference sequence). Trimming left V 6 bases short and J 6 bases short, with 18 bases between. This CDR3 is CASSLGRTTANEQFF. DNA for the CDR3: TGTGCCAGCAGCTTAGGTCGGACTACCGCCAATGAGCAGTTCTTC.

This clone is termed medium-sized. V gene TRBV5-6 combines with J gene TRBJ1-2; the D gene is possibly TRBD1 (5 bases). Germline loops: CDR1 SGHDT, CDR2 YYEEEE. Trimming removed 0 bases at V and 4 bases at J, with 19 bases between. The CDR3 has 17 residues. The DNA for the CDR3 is TGTGCCAGCAGCTTGGCCGAGGCAGGGATGATCGGCTATGGCTACACCTTC. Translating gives CASSLAEAGMIGYGYTF.

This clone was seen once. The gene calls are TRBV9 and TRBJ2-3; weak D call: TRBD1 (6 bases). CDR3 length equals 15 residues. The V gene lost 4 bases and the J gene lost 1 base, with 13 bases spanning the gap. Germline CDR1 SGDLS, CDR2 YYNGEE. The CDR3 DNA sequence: TGTGCCAGCAGCAAACGGACAGACGGCACAGATACGCAGTATTTT. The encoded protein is CASSKRTDGTDTQYF.

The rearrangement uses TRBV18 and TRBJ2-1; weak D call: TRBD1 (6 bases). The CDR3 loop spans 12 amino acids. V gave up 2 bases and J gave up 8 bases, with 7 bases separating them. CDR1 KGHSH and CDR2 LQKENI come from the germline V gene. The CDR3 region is CASSPGGYEQFF. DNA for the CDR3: TGTGCCAGCTCACCAGGGGGCTATGAGCAGTTCTTC.

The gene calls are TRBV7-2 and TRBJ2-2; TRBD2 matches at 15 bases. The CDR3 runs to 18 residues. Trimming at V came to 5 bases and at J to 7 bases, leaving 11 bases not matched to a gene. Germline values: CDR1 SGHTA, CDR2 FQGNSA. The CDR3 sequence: CASSASGTSGGFGGELFF. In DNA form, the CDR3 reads TGTGCCAGCAGCGCCTCCGGGACTAGCGGGGGGTTCGGCGGGGAGCTGTTTTTT.

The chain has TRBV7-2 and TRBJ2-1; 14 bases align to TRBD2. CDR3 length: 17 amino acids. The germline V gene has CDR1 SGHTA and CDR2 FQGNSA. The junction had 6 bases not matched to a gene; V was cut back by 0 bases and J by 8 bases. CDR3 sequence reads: CASSLASGTSGGHEQFF. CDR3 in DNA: TGTGCCAGCAGCTTAGCTTCCGGGACTAGCGGGGGTCATGAGCAGTTCTTC. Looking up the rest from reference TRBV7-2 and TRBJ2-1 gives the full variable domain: GAGVSQSPSNKVTEKGKDVELRCDPISGHTALYWYRQSLGQGLEFLIYFQGNSAPDKSGLPSDRFSAERTGGSVSTLTIQRTQQEDSAVYLCASSLASGTSGGHEQFFGPGTRLTVL.

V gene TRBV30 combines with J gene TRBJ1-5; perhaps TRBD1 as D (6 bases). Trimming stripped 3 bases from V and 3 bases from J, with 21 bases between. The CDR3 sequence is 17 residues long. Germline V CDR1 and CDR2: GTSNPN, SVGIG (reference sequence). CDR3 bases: TGTGCCTGGAGGCCGGCAGGCCAAGGGGGGGTCAATCAGCCCCAGCATTTT. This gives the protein CAWRPAGQGGVNQPQHF. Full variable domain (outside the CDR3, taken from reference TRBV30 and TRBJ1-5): SQTIHQWPATLVQPVGSPLSLECTVEGTSNPNLYWYRQAAGRGLQLLFYSVGIGQISSEVPQNLSASRPQDRQFILSSKKLLLSDSGFYLCAWRPAGQGGVNQPQHFGDGTRLSIL.

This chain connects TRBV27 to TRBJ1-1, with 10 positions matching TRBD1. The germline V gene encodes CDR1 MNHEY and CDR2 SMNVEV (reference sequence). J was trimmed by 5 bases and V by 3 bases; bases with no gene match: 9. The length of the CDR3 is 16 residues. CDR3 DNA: TGTGCCAGCAGTTTTGACAGGGGGCGCAGCCTAACTGAAGCTTTCTTT. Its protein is CASSFDRGRSLTEAFF.

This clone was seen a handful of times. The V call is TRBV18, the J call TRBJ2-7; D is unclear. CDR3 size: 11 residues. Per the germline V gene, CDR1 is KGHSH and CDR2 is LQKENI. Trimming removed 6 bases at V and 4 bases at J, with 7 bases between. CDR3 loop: CASSAKYEQYF. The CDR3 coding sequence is TGTGCCAGCTCGGCAAAATACGAGCAGTACTTC.

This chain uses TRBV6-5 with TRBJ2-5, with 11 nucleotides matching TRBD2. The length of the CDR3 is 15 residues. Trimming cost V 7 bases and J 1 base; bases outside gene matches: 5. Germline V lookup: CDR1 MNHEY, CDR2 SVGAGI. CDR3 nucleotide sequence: TGTGCCAGCACCGGACTAGCGGGTACCCAAGAGACCCAGTACTTC. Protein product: CASTGLAGTQETQYF.

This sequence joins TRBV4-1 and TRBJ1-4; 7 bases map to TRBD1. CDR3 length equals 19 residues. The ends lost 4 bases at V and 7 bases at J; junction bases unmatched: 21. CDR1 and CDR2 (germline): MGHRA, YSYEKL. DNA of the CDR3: TGCGCCAGCAGCCTTCGGACACCGGGACAGACGGACTTAGGTGAAAAACTGTTTTTT. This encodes CASSLRTPGQTDLGEKLFF.

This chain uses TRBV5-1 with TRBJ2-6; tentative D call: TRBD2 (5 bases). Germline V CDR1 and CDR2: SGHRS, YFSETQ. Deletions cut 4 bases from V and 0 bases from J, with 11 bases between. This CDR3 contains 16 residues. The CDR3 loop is CASSPPRGSGANVLTF. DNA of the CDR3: TGCGCCAGCAGCCCGCCTCGGGGCTCTGGGGCCAACGTCCTGACTTTC.

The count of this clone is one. The CDR3 sequence is CASSDSANTGELFF. As DNA, the CDR3 is TGCGCCAGCAGTGACAGTGCGAACACCGGGGAGCTGTTTTTT. The chain employs TRBV10-1 and TRBJ2-2; D remains unclear. Trimming removed 3 bases at V and 0 bases at J, with 5 bases between. The CDR3 is made up of 14 amino acids. Germline CDR1 reads WNHNN; CDR2 reads SYGVQD (reference sequence).

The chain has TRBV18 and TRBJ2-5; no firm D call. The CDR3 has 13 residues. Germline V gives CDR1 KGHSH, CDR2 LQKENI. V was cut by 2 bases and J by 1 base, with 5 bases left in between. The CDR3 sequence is CASSPGPQETQYF. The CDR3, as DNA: TGTGCCAGCTCACCAGGGCCCCAAGAGACCCAGTACTTC.

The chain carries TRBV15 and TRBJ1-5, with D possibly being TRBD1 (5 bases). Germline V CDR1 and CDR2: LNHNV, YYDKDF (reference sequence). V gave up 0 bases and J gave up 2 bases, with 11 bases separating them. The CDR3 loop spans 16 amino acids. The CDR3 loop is CATSRDRVGGNQPQHF. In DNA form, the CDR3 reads TGTGCCACCAGCAGAGACAGGGTTGGCGGCAATCAGCCCCAGCATTTT.

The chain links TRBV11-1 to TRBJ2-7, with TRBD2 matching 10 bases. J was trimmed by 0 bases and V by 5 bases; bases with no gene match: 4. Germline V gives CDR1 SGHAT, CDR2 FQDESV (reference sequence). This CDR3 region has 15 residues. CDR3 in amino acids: CASSLLAGVSYEQYF. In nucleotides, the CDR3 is TGTGCCAGCAGCCTCCTAGCGGGGGTCTCCTACGAGCAGTACTTC. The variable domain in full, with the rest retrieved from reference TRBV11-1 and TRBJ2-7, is EAEVAQSPRYKITEKSQAVAFWCDPISGHATLYWYRQILGQGPELLVQFQDESVVDDSQLPKDRFSAERLKGVDSTLKIQPAELGDSAMYLCASSLLAGVSYEQYFGPGTRLTVT.

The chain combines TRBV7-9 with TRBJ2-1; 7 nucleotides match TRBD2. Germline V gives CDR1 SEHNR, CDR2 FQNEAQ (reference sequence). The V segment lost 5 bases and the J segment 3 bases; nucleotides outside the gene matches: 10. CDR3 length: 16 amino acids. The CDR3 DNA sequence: TGTGCCAGCAGCAATTGGGCGGGAGCGGTCTACAATGAGCAGTTCTTC. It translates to CASSNWAGAVYNEQFF.

This CDR3 is CASSAGTSGITDTQYF. In nucleotides, the CDR3 is TGTGCCAGCAGCGCCGGGACTAGCGGAATCACAGATACGCAGTATTTT. The V call is TRBV7-8, the J call TRBJ2-3; 11 nucleotides agree with TRBD2. Germline assignment: CDR1 SGHVS and CDR2 FQNEAQ. CDR3 length: 16 amino acids. The J segment lost 2 bases and the V segment lost 5 bases, leaving 6 bases of the junction unmatched.

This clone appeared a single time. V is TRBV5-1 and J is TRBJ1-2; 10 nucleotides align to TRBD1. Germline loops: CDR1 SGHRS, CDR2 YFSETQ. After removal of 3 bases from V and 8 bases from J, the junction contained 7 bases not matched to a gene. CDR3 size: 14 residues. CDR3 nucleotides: TGCGCCAGCAGCTCCGGGACAGGGGCTGAAGGCTACACCTTC. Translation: CASSSGTGAEGYTF.

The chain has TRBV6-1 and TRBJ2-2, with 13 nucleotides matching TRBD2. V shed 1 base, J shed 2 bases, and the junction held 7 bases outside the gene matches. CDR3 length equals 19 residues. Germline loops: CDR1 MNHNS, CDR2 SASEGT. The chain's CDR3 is CASSEDGTSGGVNTGELFF. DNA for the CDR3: TGTGCCAGCAGTGAAGACGGCACTAGCGGGGGGGTAAACACCGGGGAGCTGTTTTTT.

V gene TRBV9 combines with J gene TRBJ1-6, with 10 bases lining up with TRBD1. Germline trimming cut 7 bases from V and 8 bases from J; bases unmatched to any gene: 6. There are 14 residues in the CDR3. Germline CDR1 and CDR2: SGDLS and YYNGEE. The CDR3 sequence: CASSTGTGDSPLHF. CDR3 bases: TGTGCCAGCTCCACGGGGACAGGGGATTCACCCCTCCACTTT.